These T cell receptor beta chains were read from a single sample in a study of cytomegalovirus exposure and HLA in healthy donors. Profiling relied on immunoSEQ multiplex PCR, and the TCRdb table lists in-frame clones only, not all of them. This sample has 74,000 or so clones, with around 81% found just once. Sequenced sample: PBMCs. These receptors were taken from a male donor in good health and CMV-seropositive. The CDR3 runs from the conserved cysteine through the conserved F or W. The order of the fields is clone size, V gene, D gene, J gene, CDR3 protein, CDR3 DNA. A D gene is named only where the DNA matches it firmly. Size values are once, few and many counts, or a class for expanded clones, and some rows have none.

clone size: few
V gene: TRBV5-6
D gene: -
J gene: TRBJ2-3
CDR3 protein: CASSFGGWGDTQYF
CDR3 DNA: TGTGCCAGCAGCTTTGGAGGGTGGGGAGATACGCAGTATTTT

clone size: -
V gene: TRBV7-9
D gene: -
J gene: TRBJ1-2
CDR3 protein: CASSLVSGVDFGTF
CDR3 DNA: TGTGCCAGCAGCTTAGTAAGCGGGGTCGACTTTGGGACCTTC

clone size: -
V gene: TRBV7-9
D gene: -
J gene: TRBJ2-7
CDR3 protein: CASSLVASSYEQYF
CDR3 DNA: TGTGCCAGCAGCTTAGTCGCCAGCTCCTACGAGCAGTACTTC

clone size: -
V gene: TRBV25-1
D gene: -
J gene: TRBJ1-4
CDR3 protein: CASSFGPGGEKLFF
CDR3 DNA: TGTGCCAGCAGCTTCGGACCGGGGGGTGAAAAACTGTTTTTT

clone size: -
V gene: TRBV6-5
D gene: TRBD1
J gene: TRBJ1-4
CDR3 protein: CASSSPPGQGNEKLFF
CDR3 DNA: TGTGCCAGCAGTTCCCCACCGGGACAGGGGAATGAAAAACTGTTTTTT

clone size: once
V gene: TRBV7-2
D gene: TRBD1
J gene: TRBJ2-6
CDR3 protein: CASSSGTVYSGANVLTF
CDR3 DNA: TGTGCCAGCAGCTCCGGGACAGTCTACTCTGGGGCCAACGTCCTGACTTTC

clone size: -
V gene: TRBV18
D gene: TRBD1
J gene: TRBJ1-1
CDR3 protein: CASSPLDRANTEAFF
CDR3 DNA: TGTGCCAGCTCACCCTTGGACAGGGCGAACACTGAAGCTTTCTTT

clone size: few
V gene: TRBV28
D gene: -
J gene: TRBJ1-6
CDR3 protein: CASSQGIENSPLHF
CDR3 DNA: TGTGCCAGCAGTCAGGGCATCGAGAATTCACCCCTCCACTTT

clone size: -
V gene: TRBV29-1
D gene: TRBD2
J gene: TRBJ2-1
CDR3 protein: CSVALGAGVSYNEQFF
CDR3 DNA: TGCAGCGTTGCTTTAGGAGCGGGAGTCTCCTACAATGAGCAGTTCTTC

clone size: -
V gene: TRBV27
D gene: TRBD1
J gene: TRBJ1-3
CDR3 protein: CASSPVTGGASGNTIYF
CDR3 DNA: TGTGCCAGCAGTCCCGTAACAGGGGGCGCGTCTGGAAACACCATATATTTT

clone size: -
V gene: TRBV18
D gene: -
J gene: TRBJ2-7
CDR3 protein: CASSLRSSYEQYF
CDR3 DNA: TGTGCCAGCTCACTACGGAGCTCCTACGAGCAGTACTTC

clone size: -
V gene: TRBV4-1
D gene: -
J gene: TRBJ2-1
CDR3 protein: CASSQAYSGESSYNEQFF
CDR3 DNA: TGCGCCAGCAGCCAAGCTTATAGCGGAGAGAGCTCCTACAATGAGCAGTTCTTC

clone size: -
V gene: TRBV18
D gene: TRBD1
J gene: TRBJ2-2
CDR3 protein: CASSPPGQASTGELFF
CDR3 DNA: TGTGCCAGCTCACCACCGGGACAGGCTAGCACCGGGGAGCTGTTTTTT

clone size: once
V gene: TRBV4-1
D gene: -
J gene: TRBJ2-7
CDR3 protein: CASSQGLKQYF
CDR3 DNA: TGCGCCAGCAGCCAAGGTCTTAAGCAGTACTTC

clone size: -
V gene: TRBV7-9
D gene: -
J gene: TRBJ2-7
CDR3 protein: CASSPQGQAYEQYF
CDR3 DNA: TGTGCCAGCAGCCCACAGGGACAAGCCTACGAGCAGTACTTC

clone size: -
V gene: TRBV5-3
D gene: -
J gene: TRBJ2-7
CDR3 protein: CARSLVSLQPSKEQYF
CDR3 DNA: TGTGCCAGAAGCTTGGTATCTCTACAGCCCTCAAAGGAGCAGTACTTC

clone size: -
V gene: TRBV2
D gene: TRBD1
J gene: TRBJ2-7
CDR3 protein: CASKGQGPYEQYF
CDR3 DNA: TGTGCCAGCAAGGGACAGGGACCCTACGAGCAGTACTTC

clone size: -
V gene: TRBV13
D gene: TRBD1
J gene: TRBJ1-5
CDR3 protein: CASSYGGTGDNQPQHF
CDR3 DNA: TGTGCCAGCAGCTACGGCGGGACAGGGGATAATCAGCCCCAGCATTTT

clone size: few
V gene: TRBV15
D gene: -
J gene: TRBJ1-1
CDR3 protein: CATSRARENTEAFF
CDR3 DNA: TGTGCCACCAGCAGAGCTCGGGAGAACACTGAAGCTTTCTTT

clone size: -
V gene: TRBV5-5
D gene: -
J gene: TRBJ1-6
CDR3 protein: CASSWTAAFVYSPLHF
CDR3 DNA: TGTGCCAGCAGCTGGACAGCGGCTTTTGTGTATTCACCCCTCCACTTT

clone size: -
V gene: TRBV2
D gene: -
J gene: TRBJ2-2
CDR3 protein: CASNRGWTGELFF
CDR3 DNA: TGTGCCAGCAATAGGGGATGGACCGGGGAGCTGTTTTTT

clone size: -
V gene: TRBV21-1
D gene: -
J gene: TRBJ2-2
CDR3 protein: CASSKVSGRGYTGELFF
CDR3 DNA: TGTGCCAGCAGCAAAGTCAGCGGGAGAGGATACACCGGGGAGCTGTTTTTT

clone size: -
V gene: TRBV7-8
D gene: TRBD1
J gene: TRBJ1-2
CDR3 protein: CASSLMDRGLLGYTF
CDR3 DNA: TGTGCCAGCAGCTTAATGGACAGGGGGCTTCTTGGCTACACCTTC

clone size: few
V gene: TRBV11-3
D gene: -
J gene: TRBJ1-1
CDR3 protein: CASSLTVGTEAFF
CDR3 DNA: TGTGCCAGCAGCTTAACGGTTGGCACTGAAGCTTTCTTT

clone size: -
V gene: TRBV13
D gene: -
J gene: TRBJ1-2
CDR3 protein: CASSRGYGYTF
CDR3 DNA: TGTGCCAGCAGCCGGGGCTATGGCTACACCTTC

clone size: -
V gene: TRBV7-9
D gene: TRBD2
J gene: TRBJ2-2
CDR3 protein: CASSLGGRANTGELFF
CDR3 DNA: TGTGCCAGCAGCTTGGGCGGGAGGGCGAACACCGGGGAGCTGTTTTTT

clone size: once
V gene: TRBV29-1
D gene: TRBD1
J gene: TRBJ1-2
CDR3 protein: CSVEDPAYRGLRGYTF
CDR3 DNA: TGCAGCGTTGAAGATCCAGCCTACAGGGGGCTGCGGGGCTACACCTTC

clone size: -
V gene: TRBV4-1
D gene: -
J gene: TRBJ1-2
CDR3 protein: CASSQALRTVDYGYTF
CDR3 DNA: TGCGCCAGCAGCCAAGCCCTGAGGACAGTAGACTATGGCTACACCTTC

clone size: -
V gene: TRBV21-1
D gene: -
J gene: TRBJ2-7
CDR3 protein: CASSKERTGPHEQYF
CDR3 DNA: TGTGCCAGCAGCAAAGAGAGGACAGGGCCCCACGAGCAGTACTTC

clone size: -
V gene: TRBV28
D gene: -
J gene: TRBJ2-7
CDR3 protein: CASSLIVSTYEQYF
CDR3 DNA: TGTGCCAGCAGTTTAATAGTTAGTACCTACGAGCAGTACTTC

clone size: -
V gene: TRBV4-3
D gene: -
J gene: TRBJ1-1
CDR3 protein: CASSQDPSSGTITRNTEAFF
CDR3 DNA: TGCGCCAGCAGCCAAGATCCTTCGAGCGGGACAATCACCAGGAACACTGAAGCTTTCTTT

clone size: -
V gene: TRBV30
D gene: -
J gene: TRBJ2-7
CDR3 protein: CAWSGLLGGYEQYF
CDR3 DNA: TGTGCCTGGAGTGGACTTCTCGGGGGCTACGAGCAGTACTTC

clone size: once
V gene: TRBV7-6
D gene: TRBD1
J gene: TRBJ1-2
CDR3 protein: CASSFSGTEDYTF
CDR3 DNA: TGTGCCAGCAGCTTCAGTGGGACAGAGGACTACACCTTC

clone size: -
V gene: TRBV21-1
D gene: -
J gene: TRBJ2-7
CDR3 protein: CASRRQGLRRVQYF
CDR3 DNA: TGTGCCAGCCGAAGACAGGGGCTTAGAAGGGTGCAGTACTTC

clone size: -
V gene: TRBV12-5
D gene: TRBD1
J gene: TRBJ1-2
CDR3 protein: CASGAGTGVWGYTF
CDR3 DNA: TGTGCTAGTGGTGCCGGGACAGGGGTTTGGGGCTACACCTTC